This is a list of T cell receptor beta chains from one sample in a study of control samples from healthy donors and cancer patients. Only in-frame clones appear in the TCRdb table, and some are missing; sequencing was by immunoSEQ multiplex PCR. In the table there are around 96,000 clones, more than 80% of which are singletons. Material: blood. The receptors come from a man aged 18-30 years in good health. CDR3s include the opening cysteine and the closing phenylalanine or tryptophan. Fields, in order: J gene, D gene, V gene, CDR3 protein. A D gene is named only where the DNA matches it firmly.

>TRBJ1-1|NA|TRBV7-9
CASSPVGVFFTEAFF
>TRBJ2-7|NA|TRBV6-1
CASSEQVSYEQYF
>TRBJ1-2|TRBD1|TRBV2
CATPNIDRGGYTF
>TRBJ2-3|NA|TRBV15
CATSRQGSLTDTQYF
>TRBJ2-3|NA|TRBV19
CASSLGLPNTDTQYF
>TRBJ1-6|TRBD1|TRBV2
CASSRDRDNSPLHF
>TRBJ1-1|TRBD1|TRBV19
CASSIEGTGVTEAFF
>TRBJ2-5|NA|TRBV6-6
CASRKPGGVGAQYF
>TRBJ1-1|TRBD1|TRBV4-3
CASSLGTGKTEAFF
>TRBJ1-2|NA|TRBV5-4
CASSSGSGVGYTF
>TRBJ1-5|NA|TRBV7-2
CASSLGQYQPQHF
>TRBJ2-7|TRBD1|TRBV6-2/TRBV6-3
CASSDDRGVAYEQYF
>TRBJ2-5|TRBD2|TRBV15
CATSRVSSSGGAPETQYF
>TRBJ2-4|NA|TRBV5-1
CASSSKRTGTTIAKNIQYF
>TRBJ2-1|TRBD2|TRBV30
CAWTPSGVDNEQFF
>TRBJ1-1|NA|TRBV4-1
CASSPQLGNTEAFF
>TRBJ2-1|NA|TRBV7-9
CASSRDPPGSEQFF
>TRBJ1-5|NA|TRBV19
CASSIGRSRFTDQPQHF
>TRBJ1-5|NA|TRBV4-1
CASSVLTESNQPQHF
>TRBJ2-7|TRBD1|TRBV4-3
CASSQNPGTDYEQYF
>TRBJ1-2|NA|TRBV7-2
CASSLNQGANYGYTF
>TRBJ2-5|TRBD1|TRBV11-2
CASSPVGTGLFNQYF
>TRBJ2-7|NA|TRBV6-5
CASRDGAYEQYF
>TRBJ1-1|NA|TRBV6-5
CARGQGLRETEAFF
>TRBJ2-1|TRBD1|TRBV9
CASSPPGQGLANEQFF
>TRBJ1-2|NA|TRBV19
CASKKITGYGYTF
>TRBJ2-7|TRBD2|TRBV9
CASSVSGAEGNEQYF
>TRBJ2-1|NA|TRBV11-2
CASSTDGYNEQFF
>TRBJ2-7|TRBD2|TRBV5-4
CASSRRREDSYEQYF
>TRBJ2-3|NA|TRBV5-1
CASSLAFLARDTQYF
>TRBJ1-5|NA|TRBV6-5
CASSYSPNQPQHF
>TRBJ2-3|NA|TRBV29-1
CSVDRSTDTQYF
>TRBJ1-6|NA|TRBV6-5
CASTIRDSQGSLHF
>TRBJ1-1|NA|TRBV11-2
CASSLGGRNTEAFF
>TRBJ2-1|TRBD2|TRBV9
CASSVGAGPYNEQFF
>TRBJ2-1|NA|TRBV11-2
CASWSPDKHNEQFF
>TRBJ2-7|NA|TRBV10-1
CASSERGGSYEQYF
>TRBJ1-2|TRBD1|TRBV7-6
CASSLGTEGQSYGYTF
>TRBJ2-1|NA|TRBV7-3
CASSLGPGESGEQFF
>TRBJ1-1|TRBD1|TRBV2
CASSAGAGGSTEAFF
>TRBJ1-1|TRBD1|TRBV7-3
CASSSGQGLSEAFF
>TRBJ2-6|TRBD2|TRBV6-5
CASTIRGAGANVLTF
>TRBJ1-2|TRBD1|TRBV18
CASSPDRGPLGGYTF
>TRBJ2-1|TRBD2|TRBV27
CASSPLAGANPMTYNEQFF
>TRBJ2-1|TRBD2|TRBV7-6
CASSHSLAASYNEQFF
>TRBJ2-3|NA|TRBV24-1
CATSEDGGTDTQYF
>TRBJ2-1|NA|TRBV12-3/TRBV12-4
CASSLGGYNEQFF
>TRBJ2-7|TRBD1|TRBV11-3
CASSPRTGSFDEQYF
>TRBJ1-1|NA|TRBV2
CASTLVNTEAFF
>TRBJ2-5|NA|TRBV2
CASSERGVETQYF
>TRBJ1-3|NA|TRBV7-2
CASSSLPEDSGLSGNTIYF
>TRBJ1-2|NA|TRBV28
CASSIPRQVERYTF
>TRBJ1-1|NA|TRBV19
CASKVRVGTGEAFF
>TRBJ2-7|NA|TRBV7-2
CASSITRDLGYEQYF